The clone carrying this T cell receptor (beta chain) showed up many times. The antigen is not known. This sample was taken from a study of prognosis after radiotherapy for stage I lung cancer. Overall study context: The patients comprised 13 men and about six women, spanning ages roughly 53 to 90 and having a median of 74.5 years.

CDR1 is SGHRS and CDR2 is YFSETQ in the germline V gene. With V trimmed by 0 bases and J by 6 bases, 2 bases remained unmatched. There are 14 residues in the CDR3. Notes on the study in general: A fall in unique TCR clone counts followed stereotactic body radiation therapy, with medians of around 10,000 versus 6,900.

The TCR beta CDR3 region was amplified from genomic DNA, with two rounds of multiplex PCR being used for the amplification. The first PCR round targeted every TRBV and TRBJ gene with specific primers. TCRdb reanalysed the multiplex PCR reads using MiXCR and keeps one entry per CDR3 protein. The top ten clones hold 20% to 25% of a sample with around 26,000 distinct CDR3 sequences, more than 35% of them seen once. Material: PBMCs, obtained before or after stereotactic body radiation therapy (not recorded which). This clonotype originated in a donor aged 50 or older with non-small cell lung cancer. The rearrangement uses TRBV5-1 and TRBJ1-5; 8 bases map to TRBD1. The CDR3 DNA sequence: TGCGCCAGCAGCTTGGACAGGGGGAGTCAGCCCCAGCATTTT. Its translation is CASSLDRGSQPQHF. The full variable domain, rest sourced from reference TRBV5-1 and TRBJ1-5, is KAGVTQTPRYLIKTRGQQVTLSCSPISGHRSVSWYQQTPGQGLQFLFEYFSETQRNKGNFPGRFSGRQFSNSRSEMNVSTLELGDSALYLCASSLDRGSQPQHFGDGTRLSIL.